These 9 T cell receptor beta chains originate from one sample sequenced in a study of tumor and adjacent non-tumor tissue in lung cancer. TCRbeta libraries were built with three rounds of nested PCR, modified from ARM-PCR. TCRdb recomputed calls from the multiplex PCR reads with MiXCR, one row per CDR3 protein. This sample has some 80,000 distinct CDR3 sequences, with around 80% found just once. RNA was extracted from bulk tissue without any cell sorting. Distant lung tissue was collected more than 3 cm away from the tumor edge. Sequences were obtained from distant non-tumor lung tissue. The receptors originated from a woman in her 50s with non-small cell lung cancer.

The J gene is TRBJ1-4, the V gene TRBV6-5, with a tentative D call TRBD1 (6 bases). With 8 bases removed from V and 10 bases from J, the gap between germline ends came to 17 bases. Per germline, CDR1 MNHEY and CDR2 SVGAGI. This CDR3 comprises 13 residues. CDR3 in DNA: TGTGCCAGCGGAGGGAAAGGGGGGTTAAAACTGTTTTTT. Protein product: CASGGKGGLKLFF.

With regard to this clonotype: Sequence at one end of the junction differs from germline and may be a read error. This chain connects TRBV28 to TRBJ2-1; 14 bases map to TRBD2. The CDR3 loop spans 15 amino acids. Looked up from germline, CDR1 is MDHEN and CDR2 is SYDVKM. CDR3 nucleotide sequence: TGTGCCATCAGTTTAGGGACTAGCGGGAGCAATGAGCAGTTTTTC. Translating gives CAISLGTSGSNEQFF.

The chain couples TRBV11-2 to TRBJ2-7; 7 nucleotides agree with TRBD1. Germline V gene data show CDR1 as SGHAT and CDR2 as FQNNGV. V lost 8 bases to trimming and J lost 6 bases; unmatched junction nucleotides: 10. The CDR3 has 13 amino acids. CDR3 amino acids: CASGLETGAEQYF. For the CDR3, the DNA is TGTGCCAGCGGTTTGGAAACAGGGGCCGAGCAGTACTTC.

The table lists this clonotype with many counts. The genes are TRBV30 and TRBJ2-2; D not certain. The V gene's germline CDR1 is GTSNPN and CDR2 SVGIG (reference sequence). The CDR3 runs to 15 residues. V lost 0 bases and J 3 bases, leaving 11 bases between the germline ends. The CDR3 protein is CAWSVANTHTGELFF. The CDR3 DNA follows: TGTGCCTGGAGTGTAGCGAACACTCACACCGGGGAGCTGTTTTTT. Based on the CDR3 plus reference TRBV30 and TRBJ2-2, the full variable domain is SQTIHQWPATLVQPVGSPLSLECTVEGTSNPNLYWYRQAAGRGLQLLFYSVGIGQISSEVPQNLSASRPQDRQFILSSKKLLLSDSGFYLCAWSVANTHTGELFFGEGSRLTVL.

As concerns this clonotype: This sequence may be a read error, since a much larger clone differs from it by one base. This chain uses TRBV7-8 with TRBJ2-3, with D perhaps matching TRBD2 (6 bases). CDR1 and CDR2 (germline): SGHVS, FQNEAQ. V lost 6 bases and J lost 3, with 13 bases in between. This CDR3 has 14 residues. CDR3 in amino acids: CASRYLASTDTQYF. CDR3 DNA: TGTGCCAGCAGATACCTAGCGAGTACAGATACGCAGTATTTT.

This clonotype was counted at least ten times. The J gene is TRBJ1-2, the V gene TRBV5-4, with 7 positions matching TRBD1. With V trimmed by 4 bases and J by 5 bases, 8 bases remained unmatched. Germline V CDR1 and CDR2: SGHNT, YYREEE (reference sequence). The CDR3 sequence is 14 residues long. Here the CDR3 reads CASSLGTDQYGYTF. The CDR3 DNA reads TGTGCCAGCAGCCTAGGGACAGACCAATATGGCTACACCTTC.

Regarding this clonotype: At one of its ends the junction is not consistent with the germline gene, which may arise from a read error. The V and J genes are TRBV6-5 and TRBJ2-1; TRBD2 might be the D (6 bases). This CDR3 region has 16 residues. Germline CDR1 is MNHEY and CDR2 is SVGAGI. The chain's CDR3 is CASSPRPEGGYDEHFF. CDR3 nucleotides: TGTGCTAGCAGCCCCCGACCCGAGGGAGGCTACGATGAGCATTTCTTC.

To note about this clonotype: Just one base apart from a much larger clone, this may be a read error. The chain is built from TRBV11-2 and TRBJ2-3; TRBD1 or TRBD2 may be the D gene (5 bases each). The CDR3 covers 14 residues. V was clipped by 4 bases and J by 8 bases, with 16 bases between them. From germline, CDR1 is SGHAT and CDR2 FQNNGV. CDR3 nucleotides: TGTGCCAGCAGCTCGGGACGGATCAAGGGTACGCAGTATTTT. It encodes CASSSGRIKGTQYF.

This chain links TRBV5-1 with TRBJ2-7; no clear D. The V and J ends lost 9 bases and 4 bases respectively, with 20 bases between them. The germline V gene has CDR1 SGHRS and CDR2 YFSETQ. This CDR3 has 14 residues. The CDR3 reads CANKPSNGNYEQYF. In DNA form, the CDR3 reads TGCGCCAACAAACCTTCTAACGGAAATTACGAGCAGTACTTC.